The rows below give T cell receptor beta chains drawn from one sample of a study of blood T cells in healthy people across ages. From the 5' RACE reads, TCRdb called clonotypes with MiXCR, one entry per CDR3 protein. The sample holds fewer than 800,000 distinct CDR3 sequences; around 25% are singletons and the top ten take around 9.2%. These sequences were also reported in another study, on T cells of mothers and their children.

Sequenced: blood. These receptors all stem from a boy aged 5 to 17 in good health. The CDR3 runs from the conserved cysteine through the conserved F or W. A D gene is named only where the DNA matches it firmly. Rows may omit the clone size; those that give it use once, few, many or a size class.

D gene: NA
CDR3 length: 12
V gene: TRBV7-2
clone size: many
J gene: TRBJ2-7
CDR3 protein: CASSLGPLEQYF
CDR3 DNA: TGTGCCAGCAGCTTAGGACCTCTCGAGCAGTACTTC

D gene: NA
CDR3 length: 14
V gene: TRBV4-1
clone size: few
J gene: TRBJ1-1
CDR3 protein: CAGAARPGAGGAFF
CDR3 DNA: TGCGCCGGAGCGGCACGTCCAGGGGCGGGGGGGGCTTTCTTT

D gene: NA
CDR3 length: 13
V gene: TRBV7-9
clone size: NA
J gene: TRBJ2-1
CDR3 protein: CASSLVLDNEQFF
CDR3 DNA: TGTGCCAGCAGCTTAGTACTAGACAATGAGCAGTTCTTC

D gene: NA
CDR3 length: 12
V gene: TRBV12-3/TRBV12-4
clone size: NA
J gene: TRBJ2-7
CDR3 protein: CASVGPTYEQYF
CDR3 DNA: TGTGCCAGCGTCGGACCAACCTACGAGCAGTACTTC

D gene: NA
CDR3 length: 13
V gene: TRBV29-1
clone size: NA
J gene: TRBJ2-4
CDR3 protein: CSVSSRLEDIQYF
CDR3 DNA: TGCAGCGTTTCTTCCAGGTTGGAGGACATTCAGTACTTC

D gene: NA
CDR3 length: 16
V gene: TRBV15
clone size: NA
J gene: TRBJ2-3
CDR3 protein: CATSRDLRGSTDTQYF
CDR3 DNA: TGTGCCACCAGCAGAGATCTCCGGGGGAGCACAGATACGCAGTATTTT

D gene: TRBD1
CDR3 length: 14
V gene: TRBV5-1
clone size: NA
J gene: TRBJ1-1
CDR3 protein: CASSLTGEMGEAFF
CDR3 DNA: TGCGCCAGCAGCTTAACAGGGGAAATGGGTGAAGCTTTCTTT

D gene: NA
CDR3 length: 15
V gene: TRBV20-1
clone size: NA
J gene: TRBJ1-1
CDR3 protein: CSARVPGVRDTEAFF
CDR3 DNA: TGCAGTGCTAGAGTTCCGGGCGTCCGGGACACTGAAGCTTTCTTT

D gene: NA
CDR3 length: 17
V gene: TRBV29-1
clone size: few
J gene: TRBJ2-1
CDR3 protein: CSVEDPQDPRGYNEQFF
CDR3 DNA: TGCAGCGTTGAAGATCCCCAGGACCCCCGGGGGTACAATGAGCAGTTCTTC

D gene: TRBD1
CDR3 length: 15
V gene: TRBV20-1
clone size: NA
J gene: TRBJ1-2
CDR3 protein: CSARETGTGIAGYAF
CDR3 DNA: TGCAGTGCTAGAGAAACCGGGACAGGGATAGCTGGCTACGCCTTC

D gene: TRBD2
CDR3 length: 16
V gene: TRBV7-2
clone size: NA
J gene: TRBJ2-5
CDR3 protein: CASSTPLAGKQETQYF
CDR3 DNA: TGTGCCAGCAGCACCCCCCTAGCGGGGAAACAAGAGACCCAGTACTTC

D gene: TRBD2
CDR3 length: 16
V gene: TRBV6-5
clone size: NA
J gene: TRBJ2-3
CDR3 protein: CASTPTSGGATDTQYF
CDR3 DNA: TGTGCCAGCACCCCGACTAGCGGGGGGGCGACAGATACGCAGTATTTT

D gene: NA
CDR3 length: 14
V gene: TRBV6-1
clone size: few
J gene: TRBJ1-2
CDR3 protein: CASSEVSGSGGYTF
CDR3 DNA: TGTGCCAGCAGTGAGGTGTCCGGGAGCGGTGGCTACACCTTC

D gene: TRBD2
CDR3 length: 15
V gene: TRBV20-1
clone size: NA
J gene: TRBJ2-1
CDR3 protein: CSATVGLAGVNEQFF
CDR3 DNA: TGCAGTGCGACCGTGGGACTAGCGGGGGTCAATGAGCAGTTCTTC

D gene: TRBD2
CDR3 length: 18
V gene: TRBV5-1
clone size: NA
J gene: TRBJ2-1
CDR3 protein: CASSLVASGTGSHNEQFF
CDR3 DNA: TGCGCCAGCAGCTTGGTAGCTAGCGGGACGGGGTCCCACAATGAGCAGTTCTTC

D gene: TRBD2
CDR3 length: 22
V gene: TRBV7-8
clone size: NA
J gene: TRBJ2-3
CDR3 protein: CASSLDSERLADYRLFTDTQYF
CDR3 DNA: TGTGCCAGCAGCTTAGATTCGGAACGACTAGCCGATTATCGGCTTTTCACAGATACGCAGTATTTT

D gene: TRBD2
CDR3 length: 14
V gene: TRBV28
clone size: few
J gene: TRBJ2-5
CDR3 protein: CASNSVGLGETQYF
CDR3 DNA: TGTGCCAGCAATTCGGTAGGACTAGGAGAGACCCAGTACTTC

D gene: TRBD1
CDR3 length: 14
V gene: TRBV12-3/TRBV12-4
clone size: few
J gene: TRBJ1-1
CDR3 protein: CASSLEGARTEAFF
CDR3 DNA: TGTGCCAGCAGTTTAGAGGGGGCGCGCACTGAAGCTTTCTTT

D gene: NA
CDR3 length: 15
V gene: TRBV6-5
clone size: NA
J gene: TRBJ2-2
CDR3 protein: CASSYSTKGSGELFF
CDR3 DNA: TGTGCCAGCAGTTACTCGACGAAAGGGTCCGGGGAGCTGTTTTTT

D gene: NA
CDR3 length: 11
V gene: TRBV4-1
clone size: few
J gene: TRBJ2-7
CDR3 protein: CASSPGTEQYF
CDR3 DNA: TGCGCCAGCAGCCCCGGGACAGAGCAGTACTTC

D gene: NA
CDR3 length: 13
V gene: TRBV10-3
clone size: NA
J gene: TRBJ2-5
CDR3 protein: CAISQAYQETQYF
CDR3 DNA: TGTGCCATCAGCCAGGCCTACCAAGAGACCCAGTACTTC

D gene: NA
CDR3 length: 15
V gene: TRBV20-1
clone size: few
J gene: TRBJ2-7
CDR3 protein: CSARGFAQGLYEQYF
CDR3 DNA: TGCAGTGCTAGAGGATTTGCGCAGGGGCTCTACGAGCAGTACTTC

D gene: NA
CDR3 length: 13
V gene: TRBV9
clone size: few
J gene: TRBJ1-2
CDR3 protein: CASSISGHYGYTF
CDR3 DNA: TGTGCCAGCAGCATTTCAGGGCACTATGGCTACACCTTC

D gene: NA
CDR3 length: 17
V gene: TRBV6-1
clone size: NA
J gene: TRBJ2-7
CDR3 protein: CASSEALSGWERDEQYF
CDR3 DNA: TGTGCCAGCAGTGAAGCGTTGTCTGGGTGGGAGAGGGACGAGCAGTACTTC

D gene: NA
CDR3 length: 15
V gene: TRBV3-1
clone size: NA
J gene: TRBJ2-5
CDR3 protein: CASSQDGGILETQYF
CDR3 DNA: TGTGCCAGCAGCCAAGATGGGGGGATCCTAGAGACCCAGTACTTC

D gene: NA
CDR3 length: 15
V gene: TRBV5-6
clone size: NA
J gene: TRBJ1-4
CDR3 protein: CASSLYTATNEKLFF
CDR3 DNA: TGTGCCAGCAGCTTATATACGGCGACTAATGAAAAACTGTTTTTT

D gene: NA
CDR3 length: 13
V gene: TRBV25-1
clone size: once
J gene: TRBJ2-5
CDR3 protein: CASSDRVVETQYF
CDR3 DNA: TGTGCCAGCAGTGACAGGGTGGTAGAGACCCAGTACTTC

D gene: NA
CDR3 length: 12
V gene: TRBV7-9
clone size: NA
J gene: TRBJ1-2
CDR3 protein: CASSPPSGGYTF
CDR3 DNA: TGTGCCAGCAGCCCTCCCTCAGGTGGCTACACCTTC

D gene: NA
CDR3 length: 15
V gene: TRBV5-1
clone size: NA
J gene: TRBJ1-2
CDR3 protein: CASSLLGTNNYGYTF
CDR3 DNA: TGCGCCAGCAGCTTGCTAGGGACCAACAACTATGGCTACACCTTC

D gene: NA
CDR3 length: 14
V gene: TRBV5-1
clone size: few
J gene: TRBJ2-7
CDR3 protein: CASSLNVPSYEQYF
CDR3 DNA: TGCGCCAGCAGCTTAAATGTACCCTCCTACGAGCAGTACTTC

D gene: TRBD2
CDR3 length: 15
V gene: TRBV7-9
clone size: few
J gene: TRBJ2-7
CDR3 protein: CASSSLGLAVSEQYF
CDR3 DNA: TGTGCCAGCAGCTCCCTGGGACTAGCGGTGAGCGAGCAGTACTTC

D gene: TRBD2
CDR3 length: 16
V gene: TRBV3-1
clone size: NA
J gene: TRBJ2-4
CDR3 protein: CASSWGLAGGPNIQYF
CDR3 DNA: TGTGCCAGCAGCTGGGGACTAGCGGGAGGGCCGAACATTCAGTACTTC

D gene: NA
CDR3 length: 15
V gene: TRBV7-9
clone size: NA
J gene: TRBJ1-4
CDR3 protein: CASSTYTATNEKLFF
CDR3 DNA: TGTGCCAGCAGCACATACACCGCAACTAATGAAAAACTGTTTTTT

D gene: TRBD2
CDR3 length: 19
V gene: TRBV28
clone size: NA
J gene: TRBJ2-3
CDR3 protein: CASSLILITAGDETDTQYF
CDR3 DNA: TGTGCCAGCAGTTTAATTTTAATTACGGCGGGAGATGAAACAGATACGCAGTATTTT

D gene: TRBD2
CDR3 length: 17
V gene: TRBV4-1
clone size: once
J gene: TRBJ2-1
CDR3 protein: CASSQGSAGGFYNEQFF
CDR3 DNA: TGCGCCAGCAGCCAAGGGTCCGCGGGAGGATTCTACAATGAGCAGTTCTTC

D gene: NA
CDR3 length: 13
V gene: TRBV28
clone size: NA
J gene: TRBJ2-3
CDR3 protein: CASSLGGIDTQYF
CDR3 DNA: TGTGCCAGCAGTTTAGGAGGTATAGATACGCAGTATTTT

D gene: NA
CDR3 length: 12
V gene: TRBV29-1
clone size: few
J gene: TRBJ1-2
CDR3 protein: CSVARGNFGYTF
CDR3 DNA: TGCAGCGTTGCCCGGGGGAATTTTGGCTACACCTTC

D gene: NA
CDR3 length: 15
V gene: TRBV6-6
clone size: NA
J gene: TRBJ2-1
CDR3 protein: CASSYSGGEGDEQFF
CDR3 DNA: TGTGCCAGCAGTTACTCGGGCGGGGAAGGCGATGAGCAGTTCTTC

D gene: NA
CDR3 length: 13
V gene: TRBV4-1
clone size: NA
J gene: TRBJ2-7
CDR3 protein: CASSQDRRHEQYF
CDR3 DNA: TGCGCCAGCAGCCAAGACAGGAGGCACGAGCAGTACTTC

D gene: NA
CDR3 length: 15
V gene: TRBV7-3
clone size: few
J gene: TRBJ2-3
CDR3 protein: CASSLTGVGTDTQYF
CDR3 DNA: TGTGCCAGCAGCTTAACCGGAGTAGGCACAGATACGCAGTATTTT

D gene: TRBD1
CDR3 length: 14
V gene: TRBV28
clone size: few
J gene: TRBJ1-2
CDR3 protein: CASSTGGLGYGYTF
CDR3 DNA: TGTGCCAGCAGTACAGGGGGCTTGGGCTATGGCTACACCTTC

D gene: TRBD2
CDR3 length: 18
V gene: TRBV7-9
clone size: few
J gene: TRBJ2-2
CDR3 protein: CASSFEPGLAGNTGELFF
CDR3 DNA: TGTGCCAGCAGCTTCGAACCGGGACTAGCGGGGAACACCGGGGAGCTGTTTTTT

D gene: NA
CDR3 length: 14
V gene: TRBV5-1
clone size: NA
J gene: TRBJ1-1
CDR3 protein: CASSFDSMNTEAFF
CDR3 DNA: TGCGCCAGCAGCTTCGACAGCATGAACACTGAAGCTTTCTTT

D gene: TRBD1
CDR3 length: 14
V gene: TRBV5-7
clone size: few
J gene: TRBJ1-2
CDR3 protein: CASSRTTGENGYTF
CDR3 DNA: TGCGCCAGCAGCCGGACGACAGGGGAAAATGGCTACACCTTC

D gene: TRBD2
CDR3 length: 13
V gene: TRBV29-1
clone size: many
J gene: TRBJ2-5
CDR3 protein: CSVRPAGGETQCF
CDR3 DNA: TGCAGCGTGCGACCGGCGGGAGGCGAGACCCAGTGCTTC